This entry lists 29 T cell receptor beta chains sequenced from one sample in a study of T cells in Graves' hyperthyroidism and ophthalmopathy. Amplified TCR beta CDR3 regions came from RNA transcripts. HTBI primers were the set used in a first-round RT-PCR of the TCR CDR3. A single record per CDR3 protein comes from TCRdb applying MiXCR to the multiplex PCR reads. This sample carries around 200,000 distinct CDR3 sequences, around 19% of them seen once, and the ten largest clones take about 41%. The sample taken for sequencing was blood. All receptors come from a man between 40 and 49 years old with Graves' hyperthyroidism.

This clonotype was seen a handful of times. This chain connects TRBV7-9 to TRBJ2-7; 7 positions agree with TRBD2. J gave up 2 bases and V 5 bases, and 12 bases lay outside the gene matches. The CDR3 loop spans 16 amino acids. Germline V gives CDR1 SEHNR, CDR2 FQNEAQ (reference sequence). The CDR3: CASSPSWGGSPYEQYF. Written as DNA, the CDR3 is TGTGCCAGCAGCCCCTCTTGGGGGGGGTCCCCCTACGAGCAGTACTTC.

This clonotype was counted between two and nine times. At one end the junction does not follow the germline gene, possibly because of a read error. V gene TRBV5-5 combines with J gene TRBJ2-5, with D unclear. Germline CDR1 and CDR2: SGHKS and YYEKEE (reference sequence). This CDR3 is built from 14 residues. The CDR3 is CASSLEWYQVTQYF. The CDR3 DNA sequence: TGTGCCAGCAGCTTGGAATGGTACCAAGTGACCCAGTACTTC.

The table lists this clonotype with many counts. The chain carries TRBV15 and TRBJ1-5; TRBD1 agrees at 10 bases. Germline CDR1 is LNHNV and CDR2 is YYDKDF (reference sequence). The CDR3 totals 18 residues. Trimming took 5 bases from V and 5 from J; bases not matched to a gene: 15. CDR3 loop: CATSSTPPGDRGDQPQHF. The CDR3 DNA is TGTGCCACCAGCTCAACTCCCCCCGGGGACAGGGGCGATCAGCCCCAGCATTTT.

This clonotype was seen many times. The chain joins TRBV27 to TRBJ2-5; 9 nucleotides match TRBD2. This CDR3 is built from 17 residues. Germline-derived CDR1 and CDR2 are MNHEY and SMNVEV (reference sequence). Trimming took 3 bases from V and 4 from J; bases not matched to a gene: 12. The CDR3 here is CASSFSSQAGGRETQYF. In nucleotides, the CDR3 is TGTGCCAGCAGTTTTTCCTCTCAGGCGGGGGGGCGAGAGACCCAGTACTTC.

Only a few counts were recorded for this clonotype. CDR3 DNA: TGTGCTAGTGGTTTGGTACAGGGGACAGGGACCTACAATGAGCAGTTCTTC. This translates into CASGLVQGTGTYNEQFF. The chain joins TRBV12-5 to TRBJ2-1, with 9 bases matching TRBD1. CDR3 length equals 17 residues. The germline V gene encodes CDR1 LGHNT and CDR2 FRNRAP. V lost 0 bases to trimming and J lost 2 bases; unmatched junction nucleotides: 5.

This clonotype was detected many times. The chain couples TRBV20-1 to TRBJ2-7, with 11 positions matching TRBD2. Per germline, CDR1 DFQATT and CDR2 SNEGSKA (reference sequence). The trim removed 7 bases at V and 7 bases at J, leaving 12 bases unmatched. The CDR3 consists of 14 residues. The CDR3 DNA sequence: TGCAGTGTTAGTCCTCTGGGACTAGCGGCTGAGCAGTACTTC. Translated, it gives CSVSPLGLAAEQYF.

CDR3 bases: TGTGCCAGCAGCCAAGTCCAGGGGGCCTATGGCTACACCTTC. It specifies CASSQVQGAYGYTF. The chain links TRBV3-1 to TRBJ1-2; 8 bases fit TRBD1. The J segment lost 4 bases and the V segment lost 1 base, leaving 2 bases of the junction unmatched. Germline CDR1 LGHDT, CDR2 YNNKEL (reference sequence). The CDR3 is 14 amino acids.

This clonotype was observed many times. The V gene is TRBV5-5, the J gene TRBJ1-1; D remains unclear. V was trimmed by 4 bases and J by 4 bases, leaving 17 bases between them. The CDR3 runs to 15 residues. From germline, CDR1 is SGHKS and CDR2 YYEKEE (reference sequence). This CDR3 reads CASSLYGEEGTEAFF. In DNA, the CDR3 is TGTGCCAGCAGCCTCTACGGGGAGGAGGGCACTGAAGCTTTCTTT.

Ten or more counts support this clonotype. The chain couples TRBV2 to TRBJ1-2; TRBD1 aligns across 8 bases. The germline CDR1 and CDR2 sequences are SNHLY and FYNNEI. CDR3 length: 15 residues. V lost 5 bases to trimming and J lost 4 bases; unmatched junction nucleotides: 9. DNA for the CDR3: TGTGCCAGCAGTTTGCGGACAGGGAAAGGCTATGGCTACACCTTC. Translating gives CASSLRTGKGYGYTF. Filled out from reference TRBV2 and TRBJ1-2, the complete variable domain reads EPEVTQTPSHQVTQMGQEVILRCVPISNHLYFYWYRQILGQKVEFLVSFYNNEISEKSEIFDDQFSVERPDGSNFTLKIRSTKLEDSAMYFCASSLRTGKGYGYTFGSGTRLTVV.

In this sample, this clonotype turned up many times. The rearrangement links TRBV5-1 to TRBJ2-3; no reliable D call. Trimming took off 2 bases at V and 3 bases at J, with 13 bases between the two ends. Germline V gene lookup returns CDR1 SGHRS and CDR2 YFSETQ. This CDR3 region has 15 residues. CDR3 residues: CASSFGPPHTDTQYF. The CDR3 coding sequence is TGCGCCAGCAGCTTCGGACCTCCTCATACAGATACGCAGTATTTT.

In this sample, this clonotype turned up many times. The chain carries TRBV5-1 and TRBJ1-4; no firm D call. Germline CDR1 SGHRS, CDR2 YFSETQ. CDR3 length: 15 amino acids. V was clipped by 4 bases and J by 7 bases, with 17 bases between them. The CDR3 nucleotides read TGCGCCAGCAGCACCGGCACCGCGGTCGGTGAAAAACTGTTTTTT. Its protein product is CASSTGTAVGEKLFF. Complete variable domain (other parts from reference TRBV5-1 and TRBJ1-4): KAGVTQTPRYLIKTRGQQVTLSCSPISGHRSVSWYQQTPGQGLQFLFEYFSETQRNKGNFPGRFSGRQFSNSRSEMNVSTLELGDSALYLCASSTGTAVGEKLFFGSGTQLSVL.

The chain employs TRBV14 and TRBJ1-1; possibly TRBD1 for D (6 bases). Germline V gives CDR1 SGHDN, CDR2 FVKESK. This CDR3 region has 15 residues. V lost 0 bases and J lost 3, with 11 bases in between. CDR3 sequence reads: CASSQDWGADTEAFF. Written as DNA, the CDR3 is TGTGCCAGCAGCCAAGATTGGGGGGCGGACACTGAAGCTTTCTTT.

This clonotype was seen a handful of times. CDR3 coding DNA: TGTGCCAGCTCGCCCGGACAACTACTGTTCTCTGGAAACACCATATATTTT. This translates into CASSPGQLLFSGNTIYF. The chain employs TRBV2 and TRBJ1-3, with a tentative D call TRBD1 (5 bases). Per the germline V gene, CDR1 is SNHLY and CDR2 is FYNNEI. The CDR3 is 17 residues long. V was shortened by 8 bases and J by 0 bases, with 20 bases between the two germline ends.

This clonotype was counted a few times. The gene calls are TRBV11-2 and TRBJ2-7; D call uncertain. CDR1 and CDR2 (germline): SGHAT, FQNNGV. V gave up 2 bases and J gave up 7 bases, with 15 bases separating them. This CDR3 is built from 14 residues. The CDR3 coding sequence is TGTGCCAGCAGCTTATCGGAAGGGCTCGAGGAGCAGTACTTC. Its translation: CASSLSEGLEEQYF.

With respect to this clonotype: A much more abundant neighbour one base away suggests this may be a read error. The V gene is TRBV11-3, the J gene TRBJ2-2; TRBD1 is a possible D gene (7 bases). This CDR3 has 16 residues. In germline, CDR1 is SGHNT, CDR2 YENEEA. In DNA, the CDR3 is TGTGCCAGCAGCCCCCGGCGGCAGGGGGGCACCGGGGGGCTGTTTTTT. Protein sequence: CASSPRRQGGTGGLFF.

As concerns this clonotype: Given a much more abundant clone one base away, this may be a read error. The CDR3 reads CASSFVAGGQDTQYF. The CDR3 bases are TGTGCCAGCAGCTTTGTAGCGGGGGGGCAAGATACGCAGTATTTT. This sequence joins TRBV7-2 and TRBJ2-3, with 11 bases aligning to TRBD2. V lost 3 bases to trimming and J lost 5 bases; unmatched junction nucleotides: 4. CDR3 length: 15 residues. Germline loops: CDR1 SGHTA, CDR2 FQGNSA.

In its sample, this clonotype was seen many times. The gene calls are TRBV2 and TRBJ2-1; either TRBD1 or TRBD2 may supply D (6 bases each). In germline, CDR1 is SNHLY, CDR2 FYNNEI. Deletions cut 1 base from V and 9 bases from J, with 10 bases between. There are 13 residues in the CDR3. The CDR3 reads CASSEEGGGEQFF. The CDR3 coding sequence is TGTGCCAGCAGTGAAGAGGGGGGAGGTGAGCAGTTCTTC.

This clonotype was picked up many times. The CDR3 sequence: CASSRDRAEKLFF. The CDR3 bases are TGTGCCAGCAGTCGAGACAGGGCGGAAAAACTGTTTTTT. The rearrangement links TRBV12-3 or TRBV12-4 to TRBJ1-4; TRBD1 matches at 7 bases. This CDR3 comprises 13 residues. The ends lost 5 bases at V and 8 bases at J; junction bases unmatched: 5.

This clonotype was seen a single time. CDR3 coding DNA: TGTGCCAGCAGTGACCAGGATGGAAACTATGGCTACACCTTC. It is translated as CASSDQDGNYGYTF. This chain joins TRBV28 and TRBJ1-2; D uncertain. Germline V gene lookup returns CDR1 MDHEN and CDR2 SYDVKM. The CDR3 consists of 14 residues. Trimming stripped 5 bases from V and 2 bases from J, with 12 bases between.

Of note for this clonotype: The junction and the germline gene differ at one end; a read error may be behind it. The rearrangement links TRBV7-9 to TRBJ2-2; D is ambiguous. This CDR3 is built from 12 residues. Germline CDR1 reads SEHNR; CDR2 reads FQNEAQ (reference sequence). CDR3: CTSSDMSGELFF. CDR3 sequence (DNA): TGTACCAGCAGCGATATGAGCGGGGAGCTGTTTTTT.

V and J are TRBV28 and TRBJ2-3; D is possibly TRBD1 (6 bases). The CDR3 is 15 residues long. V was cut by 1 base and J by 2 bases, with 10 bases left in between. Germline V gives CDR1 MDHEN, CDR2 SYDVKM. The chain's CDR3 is CASSLFDRFTDTQYF. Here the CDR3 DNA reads TGTGCCAGCAGTTTATTTGACAGGTTCACAGATACGCAGTATTTT.

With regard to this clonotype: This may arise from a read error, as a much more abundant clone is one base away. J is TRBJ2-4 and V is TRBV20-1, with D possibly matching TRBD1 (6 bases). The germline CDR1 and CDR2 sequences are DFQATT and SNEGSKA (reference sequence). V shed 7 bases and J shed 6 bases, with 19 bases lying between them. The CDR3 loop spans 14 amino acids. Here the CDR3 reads CSDSETGDPNIQYF. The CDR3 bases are TGCAGTGATAGCGAGACAGGAGACCCAAACATTCAGTACTTC.

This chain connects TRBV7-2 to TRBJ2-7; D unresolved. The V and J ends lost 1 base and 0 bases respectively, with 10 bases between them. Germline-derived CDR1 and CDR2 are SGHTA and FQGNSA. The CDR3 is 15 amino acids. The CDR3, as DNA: TGTGCCAGCAGCTTAGGGCTCGGAAGCTCCTACGAGCAGTACTTC. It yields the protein CASSLGLGSSYEQYF.

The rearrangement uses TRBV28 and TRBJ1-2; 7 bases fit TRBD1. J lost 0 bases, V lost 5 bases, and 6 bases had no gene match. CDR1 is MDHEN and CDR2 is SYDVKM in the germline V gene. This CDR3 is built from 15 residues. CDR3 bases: TGTGCCAGCAGTCCATGGACAGGAACTAACTATGGCTACACCTTC. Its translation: CASSPWTGTNYGYTF.

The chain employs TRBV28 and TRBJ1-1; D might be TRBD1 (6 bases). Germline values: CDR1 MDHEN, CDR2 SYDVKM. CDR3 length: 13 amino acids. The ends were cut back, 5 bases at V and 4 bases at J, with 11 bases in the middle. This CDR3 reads CASSTGLGTEAFF. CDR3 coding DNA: TGTGCCAGCAGTACAGGGTTGGGCACTGAAGCTTTCTTT. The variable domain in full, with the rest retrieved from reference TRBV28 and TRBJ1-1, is DVKVTQSSRYLVKRTGEKVFLECVQDMDHENMFWYRQDPGLGLRLIYFSYDVKMKEKGDIPEGYSVSREKKERFSLILESASTNQTSMYLCASSTGLGTEAFFGQGTRLTVV.

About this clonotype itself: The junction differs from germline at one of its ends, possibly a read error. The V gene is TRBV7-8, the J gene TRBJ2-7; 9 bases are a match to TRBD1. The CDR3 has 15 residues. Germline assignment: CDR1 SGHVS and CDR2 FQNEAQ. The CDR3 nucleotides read TGTGCCAGCAGCACCCCCGGGACAGGGTCCTACGAGCAGGACTTC. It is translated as CASSTPGTGSYEQDF.

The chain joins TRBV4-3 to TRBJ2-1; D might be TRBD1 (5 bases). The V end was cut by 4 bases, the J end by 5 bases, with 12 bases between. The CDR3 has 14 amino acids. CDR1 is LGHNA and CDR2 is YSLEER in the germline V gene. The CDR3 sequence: CASSPQVGDNEQFF. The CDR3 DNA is TGCGCCAGCAGCCCACAGGTCGGAGACAATGAGCAGTTCTTC.

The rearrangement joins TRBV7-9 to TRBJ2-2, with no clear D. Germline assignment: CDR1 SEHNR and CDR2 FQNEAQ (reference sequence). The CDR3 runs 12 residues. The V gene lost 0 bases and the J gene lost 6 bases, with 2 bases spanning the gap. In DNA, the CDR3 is TGTGCCAGCAGCTTAGCCTCCGGGGAGCTGTTTTTT. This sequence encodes CASSLASGELFF.

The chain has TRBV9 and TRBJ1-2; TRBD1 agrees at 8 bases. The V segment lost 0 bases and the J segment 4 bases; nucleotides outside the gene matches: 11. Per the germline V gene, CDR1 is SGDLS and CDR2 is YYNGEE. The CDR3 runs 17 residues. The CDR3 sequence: CASSVDPRAGGGYGYTF. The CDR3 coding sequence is TGTGCCAGCAGCGTAGACCCCCGGGCAGGGGGCGGCTATGGCTACACCTTC.